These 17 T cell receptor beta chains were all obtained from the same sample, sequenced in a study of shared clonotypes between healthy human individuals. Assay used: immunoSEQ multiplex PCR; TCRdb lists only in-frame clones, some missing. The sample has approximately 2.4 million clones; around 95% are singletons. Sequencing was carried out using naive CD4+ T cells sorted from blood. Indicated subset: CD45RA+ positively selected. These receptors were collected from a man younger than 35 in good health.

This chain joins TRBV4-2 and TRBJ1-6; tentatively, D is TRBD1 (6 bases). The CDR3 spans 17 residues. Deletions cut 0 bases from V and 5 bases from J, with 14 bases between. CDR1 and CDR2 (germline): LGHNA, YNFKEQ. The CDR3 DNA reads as TGTGCCAGCAGCCAAGATAGTCGGCAGGGGAATAATTCACCCCTCCACTTT. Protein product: CASSQDSRQGNNSPLHF.

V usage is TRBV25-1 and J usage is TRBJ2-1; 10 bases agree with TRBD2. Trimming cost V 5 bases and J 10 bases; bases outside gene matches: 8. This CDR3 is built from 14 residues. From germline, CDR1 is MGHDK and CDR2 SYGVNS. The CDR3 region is CASSNGLAGAEQFF. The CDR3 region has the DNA TGTGCCAGCAGTAACGGTCTAGCGGGAGCGGAGCAGTTCTTC.

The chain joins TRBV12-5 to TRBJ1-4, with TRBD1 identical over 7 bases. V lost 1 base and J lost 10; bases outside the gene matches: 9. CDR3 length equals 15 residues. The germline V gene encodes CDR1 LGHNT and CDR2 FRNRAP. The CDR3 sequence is CASGLATGDFAKLFF. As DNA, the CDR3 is TGTGCTAGTGGTTTGGCAACAGGGGACTTTGCAAAACTGTTTTTT.

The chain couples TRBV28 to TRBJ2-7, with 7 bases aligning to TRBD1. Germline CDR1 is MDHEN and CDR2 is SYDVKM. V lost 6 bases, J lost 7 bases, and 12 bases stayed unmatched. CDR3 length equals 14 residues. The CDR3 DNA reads TGTGCCAGCAGGGGCCCGGACAGGCCCGGGGAGCAGTACTTC. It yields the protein CASRGPDRPGEQYF.

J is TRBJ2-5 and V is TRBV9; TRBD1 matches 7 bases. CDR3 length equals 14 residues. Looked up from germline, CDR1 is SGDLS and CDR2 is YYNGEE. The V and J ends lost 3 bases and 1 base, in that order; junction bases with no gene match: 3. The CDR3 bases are TGTGCCAGCAGCGCCGACAGGGTCCAAGAGACCCAGTACTTC. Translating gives CASSADRVQETQYF.

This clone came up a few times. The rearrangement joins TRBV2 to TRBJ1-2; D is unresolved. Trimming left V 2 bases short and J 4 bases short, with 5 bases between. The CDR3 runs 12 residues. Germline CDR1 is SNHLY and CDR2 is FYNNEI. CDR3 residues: CASSETIYGYTF. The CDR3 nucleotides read TGTGCCAGCAGTGAAACAATCTATGGCTACACCTTC.

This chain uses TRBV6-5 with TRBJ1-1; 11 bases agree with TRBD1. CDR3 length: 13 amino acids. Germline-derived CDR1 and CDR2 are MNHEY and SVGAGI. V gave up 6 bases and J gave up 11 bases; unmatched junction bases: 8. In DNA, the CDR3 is TGTGCCAGCAGCTCAGGACAGGGGGCCCGGGCTTTCTTT. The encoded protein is CASSSGQGARAFF.

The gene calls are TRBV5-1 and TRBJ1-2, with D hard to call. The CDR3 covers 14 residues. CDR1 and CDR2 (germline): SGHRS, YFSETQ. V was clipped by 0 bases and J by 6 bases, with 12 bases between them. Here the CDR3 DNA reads TGCGCCAGCAGCTTGGATTATTATGGTAATGGCTACACCTTC. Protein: CASSLDYYGNGYTF.

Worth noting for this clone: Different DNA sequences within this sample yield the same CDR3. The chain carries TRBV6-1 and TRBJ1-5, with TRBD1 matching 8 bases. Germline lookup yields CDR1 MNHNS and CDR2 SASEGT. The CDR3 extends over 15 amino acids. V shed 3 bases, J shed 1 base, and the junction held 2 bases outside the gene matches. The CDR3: CASSDTGGSNQPQHF. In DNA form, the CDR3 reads TGTGCCAGCAGTGACACAGGGGGAAGCAATCAGCCCCAGCATTTT.

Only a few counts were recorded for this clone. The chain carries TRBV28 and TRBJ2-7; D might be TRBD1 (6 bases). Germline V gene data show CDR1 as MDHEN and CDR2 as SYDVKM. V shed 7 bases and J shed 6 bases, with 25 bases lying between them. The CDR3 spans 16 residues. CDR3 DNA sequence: TGTGCCAGCAAACCCGCGTCGTCAGGGGTTTTCTCCGAGCAGTACTTC. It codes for CASKPASSGVFSEQYF.

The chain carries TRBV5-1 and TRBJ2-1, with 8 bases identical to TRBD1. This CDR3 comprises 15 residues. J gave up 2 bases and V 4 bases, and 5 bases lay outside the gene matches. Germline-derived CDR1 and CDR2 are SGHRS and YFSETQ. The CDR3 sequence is CASSRQGSAYNEQFF. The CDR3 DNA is TGCGCCAGCAGCAGACAGGGGTCAGCCTACAATGAGCAGTTCTTC. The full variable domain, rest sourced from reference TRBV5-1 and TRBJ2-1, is KAGVTQTPRYLIKTRGQQVTLSCSPISGHRSVSWYQQTPGQGLQFLFEYFSETQRNKGNFPGRFSGRQFSNSRSEMNVSTLELGDSALYLCASSRQGSAYNEQFFGPGTRLTVL.

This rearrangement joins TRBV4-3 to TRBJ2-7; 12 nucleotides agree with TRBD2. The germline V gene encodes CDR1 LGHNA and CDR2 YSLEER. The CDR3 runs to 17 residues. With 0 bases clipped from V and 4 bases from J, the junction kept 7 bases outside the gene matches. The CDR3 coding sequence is TGCGCCAGCAGCCAAGAGCCGACTAGCGGGAGTAGGTACGAGCAGTACTTC. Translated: CASSQEPTSGSRYEQYF.

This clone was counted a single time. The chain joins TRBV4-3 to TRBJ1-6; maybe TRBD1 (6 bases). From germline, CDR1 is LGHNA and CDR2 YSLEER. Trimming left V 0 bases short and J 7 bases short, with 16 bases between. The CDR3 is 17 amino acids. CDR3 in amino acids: CASSQDRGQRGNSPLHF. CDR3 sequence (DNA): TGCGCCAGCAGCCAAGACCGAGGACAGCGGGGGAATTCACCCCTCCACTTT.

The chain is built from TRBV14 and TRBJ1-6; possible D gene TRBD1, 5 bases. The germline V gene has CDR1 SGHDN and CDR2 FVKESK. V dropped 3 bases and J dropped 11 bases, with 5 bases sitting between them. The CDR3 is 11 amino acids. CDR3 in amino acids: CASSQGPPLHF. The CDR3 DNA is TGTGCCAGCAGCCAGGGACCACCCCTCCACTTT. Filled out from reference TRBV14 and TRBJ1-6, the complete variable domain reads EAGVTQFPSHSVIEKGQTVTLRCDPISGHDNLYWYRRVMGKEIKFLLHFVKESKQDESGMPNNRFLAERTGGTYSTLKVQPAELEDSGVYFCASSQGPPLHFGNGTRLTVT.

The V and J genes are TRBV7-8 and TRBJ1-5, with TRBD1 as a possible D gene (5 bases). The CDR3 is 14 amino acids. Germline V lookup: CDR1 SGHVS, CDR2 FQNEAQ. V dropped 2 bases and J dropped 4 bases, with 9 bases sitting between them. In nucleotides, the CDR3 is TGTGCCAGCAGCTTACTGGCAGGGAATCAGCCCCAGCATTTT. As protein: CASSLLAGNQPQHF.

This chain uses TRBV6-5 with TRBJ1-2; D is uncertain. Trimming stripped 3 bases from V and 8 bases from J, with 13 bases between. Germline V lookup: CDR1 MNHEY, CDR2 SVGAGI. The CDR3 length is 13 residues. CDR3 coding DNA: TGTGCCAGCAGTTATTTTGGTGAGGGCGGCTACACCTTC. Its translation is CASSYFGEGGYTF.

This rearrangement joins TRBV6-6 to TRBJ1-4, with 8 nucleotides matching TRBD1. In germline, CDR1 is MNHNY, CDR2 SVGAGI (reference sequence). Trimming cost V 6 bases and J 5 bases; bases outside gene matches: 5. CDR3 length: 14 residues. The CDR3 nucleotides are TGTGCCAGCAGCGGACAGGGCCGAAATGAAAAACTGTTTTTT. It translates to CASSGQGRNEKLFF.